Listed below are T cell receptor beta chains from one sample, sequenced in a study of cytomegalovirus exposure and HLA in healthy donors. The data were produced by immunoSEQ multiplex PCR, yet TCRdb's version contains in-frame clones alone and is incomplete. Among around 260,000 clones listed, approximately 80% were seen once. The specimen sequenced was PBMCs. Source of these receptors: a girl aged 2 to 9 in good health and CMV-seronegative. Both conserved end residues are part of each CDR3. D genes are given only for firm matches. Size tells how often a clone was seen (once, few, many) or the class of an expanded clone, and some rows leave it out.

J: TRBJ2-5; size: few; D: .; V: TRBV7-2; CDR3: CASSLAQGQETQYF; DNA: TGTGCCAGCAGCTTAGCACAGGGCCAAGAGACCCAGTACTTC
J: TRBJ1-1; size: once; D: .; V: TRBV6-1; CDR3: CASTLSNGGGTEAFF; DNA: TGTGCCAGCACCTTATCCAATGGGGGGGGCACTGAAGCTTTCTTT
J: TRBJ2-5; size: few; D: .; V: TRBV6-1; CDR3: CASSEARVRVETQYF; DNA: TGTGCCAGCAGTGAAGCAAGGGTCAGGGTGGAGACCCAGTACTTC
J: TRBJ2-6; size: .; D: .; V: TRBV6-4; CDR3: CASSRVPFSGANVLTF; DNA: TGTGCCAGCAGTAGAGTACCATTCTCTGGGGCCAACGTCCTGACTTTC
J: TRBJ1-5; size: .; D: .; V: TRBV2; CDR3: CASSDEGYQPQHF; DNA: TGTGCCAGCAGTGATGAGGGATATCAGCCCCAGCATTTT
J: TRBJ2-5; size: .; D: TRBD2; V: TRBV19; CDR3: CASSKTTGTRRETQYF; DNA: TGTGCCAGTAGTAAAACTACCGGGACTAGAAGGGAGACCCAGTACTTC
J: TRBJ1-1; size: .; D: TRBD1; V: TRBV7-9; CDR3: CASSPRTGYTEAFF; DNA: TGTGCCAGCAGCCCTAGGACAGGTTACACTGAAGCTTTCTTT
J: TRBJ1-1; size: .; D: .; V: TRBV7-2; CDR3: CASSLGGGGIGNTEAFF; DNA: TGTGCCAGCAGCTTGGGGGGTGGGGGAATCGGGAACACTGAAGCTTTCTTT
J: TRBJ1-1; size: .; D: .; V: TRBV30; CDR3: CAWSVRAGLNTEAFF; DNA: TGTGCCTGGAGTGTACGGGCAGGGCTGAACACTGAAGCTTTCTTT
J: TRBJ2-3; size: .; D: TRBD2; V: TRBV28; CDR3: CASSFTSGRADTQYF; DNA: TGTGCCAGCAGTTTCACTAGCGGGAGGGCAGATACGCAGTATTTT
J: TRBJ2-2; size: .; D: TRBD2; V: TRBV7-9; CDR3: CASSSSSGRTGGELFF; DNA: TGTGCCAGCAGCAGCTCTAGCGGGAGGACCGGCGGGGAGCTGTTTTTT
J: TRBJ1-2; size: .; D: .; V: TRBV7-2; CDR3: CASRSPQGANYGYTF; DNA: TGTGCCAGCAGATCCCCCCAAGGGGCTAACTATGGCTACACCTTC
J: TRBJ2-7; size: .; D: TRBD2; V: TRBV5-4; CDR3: CASSLGGGYSGEQYF; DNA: TGTGCCAGCAGCTTGGGGGGAGGGTACTCCGGCGAGCAGTACTTC
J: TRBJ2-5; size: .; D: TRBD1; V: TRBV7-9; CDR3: CASSSPGQGPQETQYF; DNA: TGTGCCAGCAGCTCACCGGGACAGGGGCCTCAAGAGACCCAGTACTTC
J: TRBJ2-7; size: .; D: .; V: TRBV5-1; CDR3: CASSSRDTHPYEQYF; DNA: TGCGCCAGCAGCTCTCGGGACACTCATCCCTACGAGCAGTACTTC
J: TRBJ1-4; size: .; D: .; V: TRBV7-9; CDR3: CASSPQGEKLFF; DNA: TGTGCCTCCAGCCCACAGGGCGAAAAACTGTTTTTT
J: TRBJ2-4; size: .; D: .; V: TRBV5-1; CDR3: CASSSRPGGLAKNIQYF; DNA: TGCGCCAGCAGCTCTAGACCAGGGGGGTTAGCCAAAAACATTCAGTACTTC
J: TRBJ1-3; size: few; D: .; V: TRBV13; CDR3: CASHSLEDGNTIYF; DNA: TGTGCCAGCCACAGTTTGGAGGATGGAAACACCATATATTTT
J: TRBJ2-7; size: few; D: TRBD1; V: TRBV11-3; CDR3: CASSLGGDRGRGNYYEQYF; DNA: TGTGCCAGCAGCTTAGGAGGTGACAGGGGGCGCGGAAATTACTACGAGCAGTACTTC
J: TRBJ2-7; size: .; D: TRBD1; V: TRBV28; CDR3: CASSNRDRAYEQYF; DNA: TGTGCCAGCAGTAACCGGGACAGGGCCTACGAGCAGTACTTC
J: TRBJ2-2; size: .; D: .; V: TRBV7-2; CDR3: CASSASRVNTGELFF; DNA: TGTGCCAGCAGCGCAAGTCGGGTGAACACCGGGGAGCTGTTTTTT
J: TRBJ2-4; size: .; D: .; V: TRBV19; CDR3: CASSIDRVNIQYF; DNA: TGTGCCAGTAGTATAGACAGGGTTAACATTCAGTACTTC
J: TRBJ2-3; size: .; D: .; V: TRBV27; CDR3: CASSLSPGSTDTQYF; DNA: TGTGCCAGCAGTTTATCGCCAGGAAGCACAGATACGCAGTATTTT
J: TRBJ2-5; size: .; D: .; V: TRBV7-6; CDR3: CASSPPQGYQETQYF; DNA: TGTGCCAGCAGCCCTCCCCAGGGATACCAAGAGACCCAGTACTTC
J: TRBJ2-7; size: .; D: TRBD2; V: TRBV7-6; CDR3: CASSPFSSGSYEQYF; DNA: TGTGCCAGCAGCCCGTTCTCTAGCGGGAGCTACGAGCAGTACTTC
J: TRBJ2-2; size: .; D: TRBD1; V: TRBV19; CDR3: CASSIRTGWPGELFF; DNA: TGTGCCAGTAGTATAAGGACAGGGTGGCCCGGGGAGCTGTTTTTT
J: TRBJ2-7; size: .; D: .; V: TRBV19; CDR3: CASSIAGGGSYEQYF; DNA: TGTGCCAGTAGTATAGCGGGGGGCGGCTCCTACGAGCAGTACTTC
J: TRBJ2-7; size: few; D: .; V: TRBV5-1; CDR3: CASSPGQGLYEQYF; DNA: TGCGCCAGCAGCCCCGGACAGGGACTATACGAGCAGTACTTC
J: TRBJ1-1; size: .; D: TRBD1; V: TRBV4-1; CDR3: CASSQGRGTANTEAFF; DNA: TGCGCCAGCAGCCAAGGACGGGGGACAGCGAACACTGAAGCTTTCTTT
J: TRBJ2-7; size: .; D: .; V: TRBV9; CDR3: CASSVDPGEEVHEQYF; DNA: TGTGCCAGCAGCGTAGACCCAGGTGAGGAGGTGCACGAGCAGTACTTC
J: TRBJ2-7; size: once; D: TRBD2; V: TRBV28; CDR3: CASSLVTSGPARQYF; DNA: TGTGCCAGCAGTTTAGTTACTAGCGGACCCGCCCGTCAGTACTTC
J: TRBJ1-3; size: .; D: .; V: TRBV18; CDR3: CASSPGTTVLSGNTIYF; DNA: TGTGCCAGCTCACCAGGGACTACGGTCTTATCTGGAAACACCATATATTTT
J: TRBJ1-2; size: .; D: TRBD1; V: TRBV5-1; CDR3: CASSSTRQGVFQNYGYTF; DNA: TGCGCCAGCAGCTCCACCCGACAGGGTGTCTTTCAGAACTATGGCTACACCTTC
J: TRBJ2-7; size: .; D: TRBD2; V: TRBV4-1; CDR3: CASSQDPTGTTLSYEQYF; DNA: TGCGCCAGCAGCCAAGATCCGACCGGGACTACTCTGTCCTACGAGCAGTACTTC
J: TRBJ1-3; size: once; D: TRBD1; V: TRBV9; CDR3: CASSAKDRARNTIYF; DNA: TGTGCCAGCAGCGCAAAGGACAGGGCCCGGAACACCATATATTTT